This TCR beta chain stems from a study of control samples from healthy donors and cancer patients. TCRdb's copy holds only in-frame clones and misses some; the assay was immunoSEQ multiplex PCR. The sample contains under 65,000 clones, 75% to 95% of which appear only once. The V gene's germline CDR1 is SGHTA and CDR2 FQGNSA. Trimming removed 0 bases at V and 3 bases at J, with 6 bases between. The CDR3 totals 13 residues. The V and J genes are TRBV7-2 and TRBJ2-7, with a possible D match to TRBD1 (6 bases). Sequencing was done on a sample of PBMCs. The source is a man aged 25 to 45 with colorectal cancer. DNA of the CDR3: TGTGCCAGCAGCTTAGCCAGGGGCTACGAGCAGTACTTC. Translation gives CASSLARGYEQYF. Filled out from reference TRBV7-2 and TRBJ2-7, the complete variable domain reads GAGVSQSPSNKVTEKGKDVELRCDPISGHTALYWYRQSLGQGLEFLIYFQGNSAPDKSGLPSDRFSAERTGGSVSTLTIQRTQQEDSAVYLCASSLARGYEQYFGPGTRLTVT.